This TCR beta chain was observed in a study of CD8+CD57+ T cells in acquired aplastic anemia (dated by TCRdb to 2016 to 2018). Study-level background: DNA extracted from sorted CD4+ and CD8+ cells had a mean of roughly 3 ug, with a range of 0.2 to 27.4 ug. CD8+CD57+ expansion was defined as frequency above the mean frequency observed in healthy subjects. On the study overall, not on this receptor specifically: No significant difference in CD8+ Simpson's diversity was found between patients and healthy controls (P=0.060). Over 25 CD8+ CDR3 sequences were found in both patients and controls but appeared to be highly expressed in patients and within the immunodominant clones of the patients.

This clonotype was counted only a few times. It has no known antigen specificity. Base qualities are not recorded, but no much larger clone differs from it by a single base. The CDR3 measures 11 amino acids from cysteine to phenylalanine. The only DNA kept is the CDR3, 33 bases in frame from the first base. The germline V gene supplies CDR1 SQVTM and CDR2 ANQGSEA. Trimming costs V 3 bases and J 7 bases, and their ends lie 6 bases apart. TCR beta VDJ combination and CDR3 sequence profiling used genomic DNA as the template. An Illumina HiSeq 2000 was the platform used for TCR repertoire sequencing. As for the authors' bioinformatics: Repertoires were assessed using TRBV/TRBJ rearrangement plots, CDR3 size and DJ length profiles, and Simpson's diversity index. The most abundant DNA sequence in the deep sequencing data was defined as the immunodominant clone. CDR3 amino acid sequences were checked for sharing across subjects and were also compared against the VDJdb database and published repertoires. TCRdb passed the public sequencing reads through fastp at Q25 and MiXCR, retaining productive beta sequences. Rows with a matching CDR3 protein are joined into one entry that keeps the most common DNA and genes. Here the V and J calls rest on TCRdb's processing, not on the authors' analysis. Within this sample are over 150,000 distinct CDR3 sequences, with about 52% of them counted one time only. Approximately 12% of the sample is held by the ten biggest clonotypes.

The patients picked for sequencing were ones in whom flow cytometry had shown an expansion of CD8+CD57+ cells. Severe acquired aplastic anemia was diagnosed in all patients according to International Study of Aplastic Anemia and Agranulocytosis and Camitta criteria. At the time blood was sampled, none of the patients had received any therapy. The study deep-sequenced TCR repertoires of sorted CD4+ and CD8+ blood T cells from severe aplastic anemia patients and healthy subjects. In the USA, patient enrollment took place under clinicaltrials.gov protocols 00001620, 01623167, 00001397, 00071045, 00081523 and 00961064. Ficoll-Paque density gradient centrifugation was used to isolate peripheral blood mononuclear cells. Before DNA extraction, CD4+ and CD8+ T cells were sorted by FACS or by magnetic beads.

The chain employs TRBV29-1 and TRBJ2-2; no D gene can be assigned with confidence. Sequenced: sorted CD4+, CD8+, or CD8+CD57+ T cells (not recorded which) from PBMCs. This TCR derives from a human donor with aplastic anemia. The DNA is as follows: TGCAGCGTTGATATGGACGGGGAGCTGTTTTTT. The encoded protein is CSVDMDGELFF.